This TCR beta chain stems from a study of OX40 agonist ivuxolimab in advanced cancers. Study background: Averaging about 60 years in age, with a range of about 20 to 90, the cohort was about 83% male.

The CDR3 sequence is 14 residues long. Trimming pared 1 base from V and 4 bases from J, leaving 9 bases between. Per the germline V gene, CDR1 is SGHTA and CDR2 is FQGNSA. Here immunoSEQ multiplex PCR was the method, and the copy in TCRdb shows in-frame clones only, minus some. Among approximately 54,000 clones listed, approximately 83% were seen once. This chain joins TRBV7-2 and TRBJ2-3; D gene unclear. Here the sequenced sample was CD4+ or CD8+ T cells sorted from blood, taken in a trial of the OX40 agonist ivuxolimab. The origin of this receptor is an adult with an advanced solid tumor such as melanoma, head and neck, liver or kidney cancer. The CDR3 DNA sequence: TGTGCCAGCAGCTTAGGCCTTGGTCCAGATACGCAGTATTTT. Translated, it gives CASSLGLGPDTQYF.